Reported below is one T cell receptor (beta chain). Its antigen is not known. The V end lost 0 bases, the J end lost 7 bases, and 15 bases lay between the germline ends. The CDR3 consists of 16 residues. The germline V gene has CDR1 MNHEY and CDR2 SVGEGT. TCRdb reanalysed the reads using MiXCR and keeps one entry per CDR3 protein. This sample carries more than 300,000 distinct CDR3 sequences, roughly 34% of them seen once, and the ten largest clones take 13%. The entry originates in a study of T cell repertoires in cytomegalovirus infection. Study at large: The authors relied on CMV epitopes, both recently identified HLA-C-restricted and well-studied HLA-B-restricted. In public TCR beta signatures, there were indications of both CMV infection and matching HLA type.

Findings and limits, study-wide: In two of eight donors, the top clonotype was HLA-C-restricted CMV-specific. Cumulative frequency (of public TCR beta family members) identified carriers of CMV plus the relevant HLA.

Sample: cultured PBMCs, taken from culture after CMV antigen stimulation. The origin of this receptor is a human donor in good health (CMV status not recorded). Some clones in this sample may be carry-over from other donors' samples. The chain recombines TRBV6-2 or TRBV6-3 with TRBJ2-2; either TRBD1 or TRBD2 may supply D (5 bases each). The CDR3 protein is CASSYSSGAGGGELFF. CDR3 sequence (DNA): TGTGCCAGCAGTTACTCCTCTGGGGCAGGAGGCGGGGAGCTGTTTTTT.